This is a list of T cell receptor beta chains from one sample in a study of blood T cells in healthy people across ages. A single record per CDR3 protein comes from TCRdb applying MiXCR to the 5' RACE reads. The sample has 1.5 million to 2 million distinct CDR3 sequences; almost 35% are singletons. Sequences were obtained from blood. These receptors all come from a woman aged 30 to 39 in good health. CDR3s include the opening cysteine and the closing phenylalanine or tryptophan.

j_call v_call cdr3_aa
TRBJ1-2 TRBV3-1 CASSQTAGTGYYGYTF
TRBJ2-1 TRBV13 CASSLGAGRDSYNEQFF
TRBJ2-3 TRBV29-1 CSTLKRTLVNTQYF
TRBJ1-1 TRBV7-2 CASSPTLTRGNTEAFF
TRBJ2-1 TRBV9 CASSVLARGPYNEQFF
TRBJ2-5 TRBV10-3 CAIGSASGDQETQYF
TRBJ2-3 TRBV29-1 CSVGEGTDTQYF
TRBJ2-1 TRBV7-9 CASSCDGGPYNERFF
TRBJ2-1 TRBV5-1 CASSLWSDERFF
TRBJ2-1 TRBV4-2 CASSQGGDRGRTYNEQFF
TRBJ1-2 TRBV6-2/TRBV6-3 CASAQSGGNYGYTF
TRBJ2-7 TRBV20-1 CSASTGGSYEQYF
TRBJ1-5 TRBV7-2 CASSLQDTYQPQHF
TRBJ1-5 TRBV4-2 CASSQDQGGNQPQHF
TRBJ2-7 TRBV20-1 CSAYSSYEQYF
TRBJ2-1 TRBV7-3 CASSLSRDNKQFF
TRBJ1-1 TRBV11-2 CASSFEGHKNTEAFF
TRBJ2-1 TRBV27 CASSSRAARGSEQFF
TRBJ2-1 TRBV6-1 CASSEQPHNEQFF
TRBJ1-2 TRBV5-5 CASSLSNRGNYGYTF
TRBJ1-1 TRBV5-1 CASSLETGVTTEAFF
TRBJ2-7 TRBV3-1 CASSQDWTGEQYF
TRBJ1-2 TRBV5-1 CASRISWDRQPEGYTF
TRBJ2-3 TRBV5-1 CASSIPGTSGDTDTQYF
TRBJ2-3 TRBV9 CASSVGAGAFADTQYF
TRBJ2-5 TRBV20-1 CSASQREGLAETQYF
TRBJ2-7 TRBV5-1 CASSVGTPYEQYF
TRBJ2-3 TRBV6-5 CASRGEIWDTQYF
TRBJ2-1 TRBV10-3 CAISEVGDEQFF
TRBJ1-2 TRBV12-3/TRBV12-4 CASSFQTFGHGYTF
TRBJ2-3 TRBV2 CASRRLAGDTDTQYF
TRBJ2-1 TRBV9 CASSESTLAGPNHNEQFF
TRBJ1-1 TRBV18 CASSRPGRGLYLNTEAFF
TRBJ2-3 TRBV7-8 CVSSLPGLAALDTQYF
TRBJ2-7 TRBV28 CASSIITLGGREQYF
TRBJ2-2 TRBV4-1 CASSQDLSGANTGELFF
TRBJ2-5 TRBV20-1 CSASLLVEETQYF
TRBJ2-7 TRBV20-1 CSGNRRDYSYEQYF
TRBJ1-2 TRBV12-3/TRBV12-4 CASSLVGAGQGYTF
TRBJ1-2 TRBV9 CASSVAEFGYGYTF
TRBJ1-5 TRBV20-1 CSAKPGTDSNQPQHF
TRBJ2-1 TRBV27 CASSLSWGVQWEQFF
TRBJ2-5 TRBV30 CAFRASAETQYF
TRBJ2-4 TRBV20-1 CSAPADLGAKNIQYF
TRBJ2-7 TRBV10-3 CAISSTIDYEQYF
TRBJ1-1 TRBV4-1 CASSQMGSATEAFF
TRBJ2-3 TRBV9 CASSVANGKGADTQYF
TRBJ1-5 TRBV6-6 CASREIQGQPQHF
TRBJ1-2 TRBV5-1 CASSKSRDTSGVNYGYTF
TRBJ2-1 TRBV3-1 CASSQDRGRGRNEQFF
TRBJ2-2 TRBV6-1 CASSEGTGGNTGELFF
TRBJ2-3 TRBV28 CASTPGLYSVDTQYF
TRBJ2-5 TRBV6-2/TRBV6-3 CASSYLPRGRETQYF
TRBJ2-7 TRBV7-9 CASSSRSSGSIEQYF
TRBJ2-7 TRBV2 CASSDVGGSYEQYF
TRBJ2-7 TRBV7-2 CASSEPTGYEQYF